A selection of T cell receptor beta chains follows, all from one sample in a study of T cell responses to AZD1222 COVID-19 vaccine. Libraries were prepared by immunoSEQ multiplex PCR; TCRdb keeps only in-frame clonotypes and omits some of them. The sample holds about 34,000 clones; 75% to 80% are singletons and the top ten take about 4.6%. Specimen: peripheral blood, collected 28 days after the second AZD1222 dose. The receptors here all came from an adult who received the AZD1222 COVID-19 vaccine. CDR3s include the opening cysteine and the closing phenylalanine or tryptophan. The order of the fields is clone size, D gene, V gene, J gene, CDR3 protein, CDR3 DNA. A D gene is named only where the DNA matches it firmly. Clone size is not always given. Where it is, it says once, few, many or a class for expanded clones.

NA	NA	TRBV6-5	TRBJ1-4	CASSPGAGLEKLFF	TGTGCCAGCAGTCCGGGGGCCGGCTTGGAAAAACTGTTTTTT
NA	NA	TRBV3-1/TRBV3-2	TRBJ1-2	CASRAYGDPSSQGYTF	TGTGCCAGCAGGGCATACGGGGACCCTTCATCCCAGGGCTACACCTTC
once	NA	TRBV27	TRBJ2-1	CASTPPSHNEQFF	TGTGCCAGCACCCCCCCGTCCCACAATGAGCAGTTCTTC
NA	NA	TRBV6-5	TRBJ1-1	CASSRGAGNTEAFF	TGTGCCAGCAGTCGGGGGGCAGGGAACACTGAAGCTTTCTTT
NA	NA	TRBV27	TRBJ1-2	CASSFAENYGYTF	TGTGCCAGCAGTTTCGCGGAGAACTATGGCTACACCTTC
NA	TRBD1	TRBV19	TRBJ1-3	CASSIGTGAGNTIYF	TGTGCCAGTAGTATCGGGACAGGGGCTGGAAACACCATATATTTT
NA	TRBD1	TRBV18	TRBJ1-2	CASSGTGGAARGYGYTF	TGTGCCAGCTCAGGAACAGGGGGCGCGGCCCGGGGCTATGGCTACACCTTC
few	NA	TRBV6-5	TRBJ1-3	CASSYRQSSGNTIYF	TGTGCCAGCAGTTACAGACAGAGCTCTGGAAACACCATATATTTT
medium-sized	NA	TRBV18	TRBJ2-7	CASSPGLISYEQYF	TGTGCCAGCTCACCAGGGTTAATCTCCTACGAGCAGTACTTC
NA	NA	TRBV24-1	TRBJ1-1	CATRAQGVGEAFF	TGTGCCACCCGCGCACAGGGAGTCGGTGAAGCTTTCTTT
NA	TRBD1	TRBV7-6	TRBJ2-2	CASSNTRGQGSTGELFF	TGTGCCAGCAGCAATACCCGGGGACAGGGGTCGACCGGGGAGCTGTTTTTT
few	NA	TRBV28	TRBJ1-2	CEEGRNYGYTF	TGTGAGGAGGGTAGGAACTATGGCTACACCTTC
once	NA	TRBV19	TRBJ2-6	CASIGGGTGANVLTF	TGTGCCAGTATTGGAGGGGGCACTGGGGCCAACGTCCTGACTTTC
NA	TRBD1	TRBV15	TRBJ1-5	CATSRGQVSLNQPQHF	TGTGCCACCAGCAGGGGACAGGTCAGCCTTAATCAGCCCCAGCATTTT
NA	NA	TRBV11-2	TRBJ1-6	CASTPHLASNGGSPLHF	TGTGCCAGCACCCCCCACTTGGCCTCGAACGGAGGATCACCCCTCCACTTT
NA	NA	TRBV6-5	TRBJ2-2	CASSYNSWNTGELFF	TGTGCCAGCAGTTACAATAGCTGGAACACCGGGGAGCTGTTTTTT
NA	TRBD1	TRBV6-5	TRBJ1-2	CASSWDREVGYTF	TGTGCCAGCAGTTGGGACAGGGAGGTTGGCTACACCTTC
NA	NA	TRBV7-9	TRBJ1-4	CASSLEIGAEKLFF	TGTGCCAGCAGCCTAGAGATTGGGGCTGAAAAACTGTTTTTT
once	TRBD2	TRBV7-2	TRBJ2-7	CASQNQVSAGGSYEQYF	TGTGCCAGCCAAAACCAGGTTTCAGCGGGGGGTTCCTACGAGCAGTACTTC
NA	NA	TRBV5-1	TRBJ1-1	CASSSDGWAEAFF	TGCGCCAGCAGCTCTGACGGGTGGGCTGAAGCTTTCTTT
NA	NA	TRBV11-2	TRBJ2-3	CASSLDGSLWTDTQYF	TGTGCCAGCAGCTTAGACGGGAGCTTGTGGACAGATACGCAGTATTTT
NA	NA	TRBV19	TRBJ1-5	CASSISWGSKPQHF	TGTGCCAGTAGTATTTCCTGGGGTAGTAAGCCCCAGCATTTT
NA	NA	TRBV6-2/TRBV6-3	TRBJ2-1	CASSPLAGSSYNEQFF	TGTGCCAGCAGTCCCCTTGCGGGTTCCTCCTACAATGAGCAGTTCTTC
NA	NA	TRBV2	TRBJ2-5	CASSGGWRETQYF	TGTGCCAGCAGTGGGGGCTGGCGGGAGACCCAGTACTTC
NA	TRBD1	TRBV7-6	TRBJ1-1	CASSWDSNTEAFF	TGTGCCAGCAGCTGGGACAGCAACACTGAAGCTTTCTTT
NA	NA	TRBV9	TRBJ1-4	CASGQNEKLFF	TGTGCCAGCGGGCAGAATGAAAAACTGTTTTTT
NA	NA	TRBV5-5	TRBJ2-5	CASALTAQETQYF	TGTGCCAGCGCCTTAACGGCTCAAGAGACCCAGTACTTC
NA	TRBD2	TRBV12-3/TRBV12-4	TRBJ2-3	CASSPAGGNTQYF	TGTGCCAGCAGCCCCGCCGGGGGGAATACGCAGTATTTT
NA	TRBD2	TRBV30	TRBJ2-1	CAWSEGSGTYNEQFF	TGTGCCTGGAGTGAGGGTAGCGGGACTTACAATGAGCAGTTCTTC
NA	NA	TRBV19	TRBJ1-2	CASMGGTASRGYGYTF	TGTGCCAGTATGGGAGGGACGGCCTCCAGAGGCTATGGCTACACCTTC
medium-sized	NA	TRBV7-2	TRBJ1-5	CASSLVGNSNQPQHF	TGTGCCAGCAGCTTAGTCGGTAATAGCAATCAGCCCCAGCATTTT
NA	NA	TRBV14	TRBJ1-1	CASSQDNTRGKAFF	TGTGCCAGCAGCCAAGATAATACAAGGGGAAAAGCTTTCTTT
medium-sized	NA	TRBV18	TRBJ1-1	CASSPRQTGGVTEAFF	TGTGCCAGCTCACCACGCCAGACAGGCGGGGTCACTGAAGCTTTCTTT
NA	NA	TRBV10-3	TRBJ1-6	CAITGTLNSPLHF	TGTGCCATAACCGGGACACTTAATTCACCCCTCCACTTT
NA	NA	TRBV7-9	TRBJ2-2	CASSLSAGFYTGELFF	TGTGCCAGCAGCTTGTCGGCGGGGTTTTACACCGGGGAGCTGTTTTTT
once	TRBD1	TRBV5-1	TRBJ1-2	CASSARDSPHGYTF	TGCGCCAGCAGCGCGAGGGACAGCCCCCATGGCTACACCTTC
NA	TRBD1	TRBV5-1	TRBJ1-6	CASRYGDREFAPLHF	TGCGCCAGCAGATACGGCGACAGGGAATTCGCACCCCTCCACTTT
few	TRBD1	TRBV19	TRBJ1-2	CASSIGRQGAGGYTF	TGTGCCAGTAGTATAGGGCGACAGGGGGCCGGAGGCTACACCTTC
NA	TRBD2	TRBV7-2	TRBJ2-7	CASSFASGDEQYF	TGTGCCAGCAGCTTTGCTAGCGGGGACGAGCAGTACTTC
once	NA	TRBV12-3/TRBV12-4	TRBJ1-3	CASNPGVGNTIYF	TGTGCCAGCAATCCGGGGGTTGGAAACACCATATATTTT
NA	NA	TRBV7-7	TRBJ2-2	CASSLTAYTGELFF	TGTGCCAGCAGCTTAACAGCTTACACCGGGGAGCTGTTTTTT
NA	TRBD1	TRBV7-9	TRBJ2-1	CASSSGGGSKGQAYNEQFF	TGTGCCAGCAGCTCCGGAGGGGGGTCCAAGGGACAGGCCTACAATGAGCAGTTCTTC
NA	NA	TRBV6-5	TRBJ1-6	CASQRSGSYNSPLHF	TGTGCCAGCCAAAGATCCGGCTCCTATAATTCACCCCTCCACTTT
few	NA	TRBV7-9	TRBJ2-1	CASSLAVGYNEQFF	TGTGCCAGCAGCTTAGCCGTGGGCTACAATGAGCAGTTCTTC
NA	NA	TRBV19	TRBJ1-1	CASRRGDTEAFF	TGTGCCAGTAGGAGGGGGGACACTGAAGCTTTCTTT
NA	TRBD1	TRBV18	TRBJ2-2	CASSPPWGQGFGELFF	TGTGCCAGCTCACCACCGTGGGGACAGGGTTTCGGGGAGCTGTTTTTT
NA	NA	TRBV11-2	TRBJ2-5	CASSGRWGIRAQETQYF	TGTGCCAGCAGCGGCCGCTGGGGTATCAGGGCTCAAGAGACCCAGTACTTC
NA	NA	TRBV7-9	TRBJ1-1	CASSLRDTEAFF	TGTGCCAGCAGCTTGCGGGACACTGAAGCTTTCTTT